The sequence of this TCR beta chain was determined in a study of blood T cell repertoires in COVID-19. Germline V CDR1 and CDR2: LGHDT, YNNKEL (reference sequence). This CDR3 has 13 residues. V lost 4 bases and J lost 0, with 3 bases in between. Using immunoSEQ multiplex PCR, the repertoire was profiled, and TCRdb retains in-frame clones only, with some absent. Of 250,000 to 300,000 clones in the sample, over 80% were seen once. This clone was picked up a small number of times. This chain joins TRBV3-1 (or the pseudogene TRBV3-2) and TRBJ2-2; D is unclear. This clonotype was sampled from a woman between 40 and 55 years old with acute or convalescent COVID-19. The specimen was peripheral blood. The CDR3 loop is CASSRPNTGELFF. Here the CDR3 DNA reads TGTGCCAGCAGCCGGCCGAACACCGGGGAGCTGTTTTTT.